This entry is about one T cell receptor (beta chain). Its target is not known. The data derive from a study of cytomegalovirus exposure and HLA in healthy donors. Turning to the study itself: The 95 to 150 validation repertoires used the same platform as the 650 to 750 first-cohort repertoires, a later analysis reported.

Findings of the study overall: Reported results showed that the classifier diagnosed cytomegalovirus status with high specificity and sensitivity. The CMV antigen specificity of a few CMV-associated chains was confirmed through in vitro analysis. Usually a TCR sequence was rare, but some public TCRs were found in many donors.

This CDR3 region has 14 residues. From germline, CDR1 is SGHTA and CDR2 FQGNSA. J was trimmed by 5 bases and V by 5 bases; bases with no gene match: 5. Sequencing used immunoSEQ multiplex PCR; TCRdb keeps in-frame clones, though not all of them. The table includes roughly 240,000 clones, about 86% detected once. This receptor was identified in a man between 18 and 29 years old in good health and CMV-seronegative. V is TRBV7-2 and J is TRBJ1-4; the match to TRBD1 covers 7 bases. Sequencing input: PBMCs. CDR3 residues: CASSGRQGNEKLFF. The CDR3 DNA sequence: TGTGCCAGCAGCGGACGACAGGGAAATGAAAAACTGTTTTTT.